This T cell receptor (beta chain) was found in a study of CD8+ T cells in alopecia areata. Treatment defined: oral pan-JAK inhibitor, 5-10 mg twice daily. Peripheral blood and lesional scalp punch biopsies were taken from alopecia areata patients. Remarks on this clone: The antigen is not known.

Study observations and caveats: How baseline CD8+ expansion relates to response remains uncertain (there was one nonresponder). Persistence in scalp and blood during tofacitinib was observed for many expanded lesional clones.

Trimming cost V 2 bases and J 6 bases; bases outside gene matches: 3. This CDR3 has 15 amino acids. Looked up from germline, CDR1 is SGDLS and CDR2 is YYNGEE. cDNA reverse transcribed from extracted RNA served as the sequencing template. Assay: immunoSEQ multiplex PCR; the TCRdb copy retains only in-frame clones and omits some. The sample has over 150,000 clones, around three fifths seen once. The rearrangement links TRBV9 to TRBJ1-6; 9 bases match TRBD1. This specimen was CD4+ T cells sorted from blood, taken at week 24, from a patient treated with tofacitinib. The origin of this receptor is a human donor with alopecia areata. The CDR3, as DNA: TGTGCCAGCAGCGTCACAGGGGGCCGTAATTCACCCCTCCACTTT. Translated: CASSVTGGRNSPLHF.